The source of this T cell receptor (beta chain) is a study of CD8 T cells in ankylosing spondylitis. Of note for this clonotype: Its antigen is unidentified.

The study's findings and limits: Seemingly characteristic of ankylosing spondylitis blood was a TCR beta motif consisting of several highly homologous variants. Prior work had noted some motif variants in reactive arthritis blood and synovial fluid. Disease-linked clones reportedly showed significant enrichment in matched ankylosing spondylitis synovial fluid.

V lost 5 bases to trimming and J lost 6 bases; unmatched junction nucleotides: 7. This CDR3 spans 16 amino acids. For TCR beta, libraries came from quantitative 5'-RACE with molecular barcodes. One entry per CDR3 protein, called by TCRdb with MiXCR from the 5' RACE reads. Of 350,000 to 400,000 distinct CDR3 sequences in the sample, 20% to 25% are singletons; the top ten hold about an eighth. The rearrangement joins TRBV12-3 or TRBV12-4 to TRBJ2-3; 14 nucleotides align to TRBD2. The TCR comes from a male donor with ankylosing spondylitis or in good health (not recorded which). Source material: blood, either unsorted or a sorted T cell fraction (not recorded which). CDR3 nucleotide sequence: TGTGCCAGCAGTCCGACTAGCGGGGGGGCAAAGGATACGCAGTATTTT. This encodes CASSPTSGGAKDTQYF.